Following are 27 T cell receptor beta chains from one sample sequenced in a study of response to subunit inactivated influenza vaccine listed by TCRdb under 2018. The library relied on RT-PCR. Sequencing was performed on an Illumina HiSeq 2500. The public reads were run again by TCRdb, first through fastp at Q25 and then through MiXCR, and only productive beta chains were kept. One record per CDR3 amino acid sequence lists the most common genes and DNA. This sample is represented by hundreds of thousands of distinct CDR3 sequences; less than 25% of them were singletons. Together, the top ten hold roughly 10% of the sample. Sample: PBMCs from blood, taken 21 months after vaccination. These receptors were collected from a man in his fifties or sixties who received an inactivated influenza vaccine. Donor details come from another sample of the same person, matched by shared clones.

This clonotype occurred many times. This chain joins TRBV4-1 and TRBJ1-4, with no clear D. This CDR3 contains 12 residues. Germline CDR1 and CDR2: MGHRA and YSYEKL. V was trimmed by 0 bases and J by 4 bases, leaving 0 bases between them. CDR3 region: CASSQDNEKLFF. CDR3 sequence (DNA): TGCGCCAGCAGCCAAGATAATGAAAAACTGTTTTTT.

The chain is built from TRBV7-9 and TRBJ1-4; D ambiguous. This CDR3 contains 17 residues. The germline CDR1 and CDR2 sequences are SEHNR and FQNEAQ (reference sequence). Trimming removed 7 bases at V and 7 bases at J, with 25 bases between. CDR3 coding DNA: TGTGCCAGCAACCAGCTTAGAGTCCGGGAAATTGGTGAAAAACTGTTTTTT. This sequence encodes CASNQLRVREIGEKLFF. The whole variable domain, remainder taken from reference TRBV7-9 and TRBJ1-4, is DTGVSQNPRHKITKRGQNVTFRCDPISEHNRLYWYRQTLGQGPEFLTYFQNEAQLEKSRLLSDRFSAERPKGSFSTLEIQRTEQGDSAMYLCASNQLRVREIGEKLFFGSGTQLSVL.

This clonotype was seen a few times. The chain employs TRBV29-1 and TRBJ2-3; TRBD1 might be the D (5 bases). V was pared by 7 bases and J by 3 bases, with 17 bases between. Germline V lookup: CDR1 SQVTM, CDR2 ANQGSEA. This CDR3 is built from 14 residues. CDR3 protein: CSGQQEGKTDTQYF. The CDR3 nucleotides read TGCAGCGGCCAACAGGAAGGGAAAACAGATACGCAGTATTTT.

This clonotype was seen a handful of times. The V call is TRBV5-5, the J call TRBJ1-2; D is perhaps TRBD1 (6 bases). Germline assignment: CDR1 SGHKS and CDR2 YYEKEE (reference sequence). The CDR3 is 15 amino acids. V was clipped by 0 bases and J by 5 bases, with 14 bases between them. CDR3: CASSLAGGADYGYTF. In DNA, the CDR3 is TGTGCCAGCAGCTTGGCCGGGGGGGCGGATTATGGCTACACCTTC. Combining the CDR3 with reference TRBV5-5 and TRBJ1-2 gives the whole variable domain DAGVTQSPTHLIKTRGQQVTLRCSPISGHKSVSWYQQVLGQGPQFIFQYYEKEERGRGNFPDRFSARQFPNYSSELNVNALLLGDSALYLCASSLAGGADYGYTFGSGTRLTVV.

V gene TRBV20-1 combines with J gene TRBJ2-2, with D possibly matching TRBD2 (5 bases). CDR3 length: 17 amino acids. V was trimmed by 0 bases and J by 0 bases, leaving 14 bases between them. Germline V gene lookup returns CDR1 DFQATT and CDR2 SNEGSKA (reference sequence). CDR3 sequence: CSAREGRRIANTGELFF. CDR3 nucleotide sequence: TGCAGTGCTAGAGAGGGTAGGAGGATCGCGAACACCGGGGAGCTGTTTTTT.

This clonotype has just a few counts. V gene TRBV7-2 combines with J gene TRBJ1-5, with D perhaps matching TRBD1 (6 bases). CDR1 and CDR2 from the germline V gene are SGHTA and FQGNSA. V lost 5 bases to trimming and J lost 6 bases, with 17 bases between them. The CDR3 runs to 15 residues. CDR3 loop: CASSATQGQTQPQHF. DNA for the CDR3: TGTGCCAGCAGCGCCACACAGGGTCAGACTCAGCCCCAGCATTTT.

The CDR3 nucleotides are TGTGCCAGCAGTGAACAGGCGGGGGGTCGGGAGCAGTACTTC. This codes for CASSEQAGGREQYF. This chain links TRBV2 with TRBJ2-7; 8 nucleotides agree with TRBD2. Germline V lookup: CDR1 SNHLY, CDR2 FYNNEI. The V and J ends lost 2 bases and 7 bases, in that order; junction bases with no gene match: 7. CDR3 length: 14 residues. The entire variable domain, with the rest obtained from reference TRBV2 and TRBJ2-7, is as follows: EPEVTQTPSHQVTQMGQEVILRCVPISNHLYFYWYRQILGQKVEFLVSFYNNEISEKSEIFDDQFSVERPDGSNFTLKIRSTKLEDSAMYFCASSEQAGGREQYFGPGTRLTVT.

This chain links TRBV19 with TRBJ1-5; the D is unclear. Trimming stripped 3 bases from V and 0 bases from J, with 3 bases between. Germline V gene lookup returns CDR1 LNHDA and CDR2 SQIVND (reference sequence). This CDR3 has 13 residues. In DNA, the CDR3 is TGTGCCAGTAGTATCCCTAGCAATCAGCCCCAGCATTTT. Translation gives CASSIPSNQPQHF.

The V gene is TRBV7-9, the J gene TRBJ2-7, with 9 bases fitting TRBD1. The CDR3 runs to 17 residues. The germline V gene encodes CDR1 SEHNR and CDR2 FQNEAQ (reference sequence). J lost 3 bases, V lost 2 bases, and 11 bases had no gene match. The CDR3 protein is CASSLSSGTGIRYEQYF. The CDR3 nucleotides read TGTGCCAGCAGCTTATCTTCGGGGACAGGGATCCGCTACGAGCAGTACTTC.

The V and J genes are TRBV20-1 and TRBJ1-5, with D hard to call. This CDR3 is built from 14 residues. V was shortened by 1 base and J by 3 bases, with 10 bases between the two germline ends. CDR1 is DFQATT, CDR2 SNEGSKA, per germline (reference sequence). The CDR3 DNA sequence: TGCAGTGCTAGAGCCGTGACACCCAATCAGCCCCAGCATTTT. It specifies CSARAVTPNQPQHF.

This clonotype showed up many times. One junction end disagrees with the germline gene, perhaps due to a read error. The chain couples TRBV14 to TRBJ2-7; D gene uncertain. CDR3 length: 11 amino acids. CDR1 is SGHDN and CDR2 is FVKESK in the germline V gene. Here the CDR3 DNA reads TGTGCCAGCAGCCAATCCTCCGAGCAGTACTTC. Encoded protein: CASSQSSEQYF.

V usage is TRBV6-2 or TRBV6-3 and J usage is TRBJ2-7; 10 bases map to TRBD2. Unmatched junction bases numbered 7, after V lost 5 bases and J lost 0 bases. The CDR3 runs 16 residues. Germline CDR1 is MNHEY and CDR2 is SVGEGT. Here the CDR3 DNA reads TGTGCCAGCAGTCAAACGGGACTAGCGCCCTCCTACGAGCAGTACTTC. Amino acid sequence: CASSQTGLAPSYEQYF.

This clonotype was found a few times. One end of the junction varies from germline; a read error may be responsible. CDR3 protein: CASSLVGTSGGRDF. The CDR3 DNA is TGTGCCAGCAGCTTAGTTGGGACTAGCGGGGGGAGGGACTTC. The chain uses TRBV7-2 and TRBJ2-5, with 15 bases fitting TRBD2. In germline, CDR1 is SGHTA, CDR2 FQGNSA. CDR3 length: 14 amino acids.

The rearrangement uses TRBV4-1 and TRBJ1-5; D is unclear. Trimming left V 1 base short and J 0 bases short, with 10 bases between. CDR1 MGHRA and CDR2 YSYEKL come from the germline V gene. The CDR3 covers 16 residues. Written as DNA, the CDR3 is TGCGCCAGCAGCCAAGGACCTCTGTCTAGCAATCAGCCCCAGCATTTT. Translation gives CASSQGPLSSNQPQHF.

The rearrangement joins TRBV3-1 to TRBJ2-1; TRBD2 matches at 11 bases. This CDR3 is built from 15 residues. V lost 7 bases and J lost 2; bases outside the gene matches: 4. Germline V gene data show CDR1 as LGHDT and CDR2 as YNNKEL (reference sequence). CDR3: CASTPTSGTYNEQFF. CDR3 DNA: TGTGCCAGCACCCCGACTAGCGGGACCTACAATGAGCAGTTCTTC.

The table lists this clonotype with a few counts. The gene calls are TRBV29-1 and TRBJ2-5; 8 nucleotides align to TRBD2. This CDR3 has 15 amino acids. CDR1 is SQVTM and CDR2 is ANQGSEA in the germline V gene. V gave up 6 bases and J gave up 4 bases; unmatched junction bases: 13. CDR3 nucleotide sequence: TGCAGCGTCCCGATTGGCGGGGGGAGCTCAGAGACCCAGTACTTC. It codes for CSVPIGGGSSETQYF.

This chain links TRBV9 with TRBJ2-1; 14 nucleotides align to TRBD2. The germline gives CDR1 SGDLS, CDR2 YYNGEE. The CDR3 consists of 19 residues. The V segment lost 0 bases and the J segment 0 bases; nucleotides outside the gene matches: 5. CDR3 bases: TGTGCCAGCAGCGTAGGGACTAGCGGGGGGCTGAGCTCCTACAATGAGCAGTTCTTC. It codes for CASSVGTSGGLSSYNEQFF.

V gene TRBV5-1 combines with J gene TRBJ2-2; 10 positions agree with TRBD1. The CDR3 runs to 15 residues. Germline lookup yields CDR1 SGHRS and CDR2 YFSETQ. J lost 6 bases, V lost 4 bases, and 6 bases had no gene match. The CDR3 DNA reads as TGCGCCAGCAGCGTAGGACAGGGGGATCCCGGGGAGCTGTTTTTT. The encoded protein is CASSVGQGDPGELFF.

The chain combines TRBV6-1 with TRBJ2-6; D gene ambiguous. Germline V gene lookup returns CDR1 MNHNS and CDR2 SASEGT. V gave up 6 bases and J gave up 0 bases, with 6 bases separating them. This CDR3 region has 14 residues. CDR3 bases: TGTGCCAGCAGACCGGACTCTGGGGCCAACGTCCTGACTTTC. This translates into CASRPDSGANVLTF.

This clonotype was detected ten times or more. As DNA, the CDR3 is TGTGCCTGGAGTATTAAACAGGGGAATCAGCCCCAGCATTTT. It is translated as CAWSIKQGNQPQHF. This chain links TRBV30 with TRBJ1-5; the match to TRBD1 covers 7 bases. V lost 2 bases and J lost 4; bases outside the gene matches: 5. The germline gives CDR1 GTSNPN, CDR2 SVGIG (reference sequence). The CDR3 has 14 residues.

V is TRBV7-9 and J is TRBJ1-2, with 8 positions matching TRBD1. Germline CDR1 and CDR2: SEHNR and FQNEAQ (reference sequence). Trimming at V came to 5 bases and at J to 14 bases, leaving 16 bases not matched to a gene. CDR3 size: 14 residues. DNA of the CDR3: TGTGCCAGCAGCCCAAGCGCGGACAGGGCCCCTGAAACCTTC. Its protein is CASSPSADRAPETF.

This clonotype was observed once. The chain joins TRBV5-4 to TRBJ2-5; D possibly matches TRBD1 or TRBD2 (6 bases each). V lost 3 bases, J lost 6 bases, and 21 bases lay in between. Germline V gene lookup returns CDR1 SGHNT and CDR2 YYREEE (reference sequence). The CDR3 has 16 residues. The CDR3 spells CASSSPGGGLMKTQYF. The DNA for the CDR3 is TGTGCCAGCAGCTCCCCCGGGGGCGGCCTCATGAAGACCCAGTACTTC.

The CDR3 loop is CASTPGGNQPQHF. The CDR3 nucleotides read TGTGCCAGCACCCCAGGGGGCAATCAGCCCCAGCATTTT. This chain links TRBV6-2 or TRBV6-3 with TRBJ1-5, with D perhaps matching TRBD1 (6 bases). The germline gives CDR1 MNHEY, CDR2 SVGEGT. The CDR3 has 13 amino acids. Trimming cost V 7 bases and J 2 bases, with 9 bases left between them.

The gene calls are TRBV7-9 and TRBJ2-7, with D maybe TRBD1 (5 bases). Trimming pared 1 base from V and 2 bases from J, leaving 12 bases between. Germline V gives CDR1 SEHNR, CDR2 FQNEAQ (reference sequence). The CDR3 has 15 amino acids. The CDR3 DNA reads TGTGCCAGCAGCTTAGAGGACACCCCGGCCTACGAGCAGTACTTC. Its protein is CASSLEDTPAYEQYF.

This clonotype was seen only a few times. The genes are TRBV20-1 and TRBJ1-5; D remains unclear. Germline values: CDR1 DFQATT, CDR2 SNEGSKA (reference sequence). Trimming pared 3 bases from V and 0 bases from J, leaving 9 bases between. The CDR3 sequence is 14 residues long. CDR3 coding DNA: TGCAGTGCTAGCCCTTTAGGTAGCAATCAGCCCCAGCATTTT. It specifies CSASPLGSNQPQHF.

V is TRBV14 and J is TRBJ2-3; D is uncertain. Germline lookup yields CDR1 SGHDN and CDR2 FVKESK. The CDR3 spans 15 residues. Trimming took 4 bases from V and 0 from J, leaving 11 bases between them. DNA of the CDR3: TGTGCCAGCAGCCCCTTCGTCTACAGCACAGATACGCAGTATTTT. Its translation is CASSPFVYSTDTQYF.

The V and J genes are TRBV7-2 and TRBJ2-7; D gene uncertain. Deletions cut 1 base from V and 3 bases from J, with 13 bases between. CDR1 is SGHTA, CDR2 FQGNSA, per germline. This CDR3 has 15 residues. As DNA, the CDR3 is TGTGCCAGCAGCTTAGAGGCAACGCTCATCTACGAGCAGTACTTC. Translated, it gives CASSLEATLIYEQYF.